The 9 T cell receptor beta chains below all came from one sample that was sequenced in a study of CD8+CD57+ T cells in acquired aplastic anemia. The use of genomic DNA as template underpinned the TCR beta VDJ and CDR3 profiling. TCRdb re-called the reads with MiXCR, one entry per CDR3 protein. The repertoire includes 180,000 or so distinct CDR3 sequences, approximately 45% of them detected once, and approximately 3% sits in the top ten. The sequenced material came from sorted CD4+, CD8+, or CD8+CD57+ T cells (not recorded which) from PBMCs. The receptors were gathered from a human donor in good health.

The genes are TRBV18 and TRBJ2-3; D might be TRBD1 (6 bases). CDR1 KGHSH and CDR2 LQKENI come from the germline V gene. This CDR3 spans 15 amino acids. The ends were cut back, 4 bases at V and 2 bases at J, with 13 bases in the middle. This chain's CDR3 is CASSQTGYNTDTQYF. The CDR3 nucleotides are TGTGCCAGCTCACAGACAGGTTATAACACAGATACGCAGTATTTT.

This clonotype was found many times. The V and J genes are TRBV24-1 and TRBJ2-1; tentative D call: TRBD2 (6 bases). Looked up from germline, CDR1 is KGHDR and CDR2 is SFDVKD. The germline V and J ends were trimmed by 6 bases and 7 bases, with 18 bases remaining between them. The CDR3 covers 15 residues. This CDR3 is CATSHDAGLGNEQFF. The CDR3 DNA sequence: TGTGCCACCAGTCATGACGCGGGATTGGGGAATGAGCAGTTCTTC.

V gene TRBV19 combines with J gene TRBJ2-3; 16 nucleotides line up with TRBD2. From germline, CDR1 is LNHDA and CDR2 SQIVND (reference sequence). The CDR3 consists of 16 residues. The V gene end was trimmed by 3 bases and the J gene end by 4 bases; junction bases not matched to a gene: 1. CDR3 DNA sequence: TGTGCCAGTAGTATGGGACTAGCGGGAGGGCCAGATACGCAGTATTTT. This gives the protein CASSMGLAGGPDTQYF.

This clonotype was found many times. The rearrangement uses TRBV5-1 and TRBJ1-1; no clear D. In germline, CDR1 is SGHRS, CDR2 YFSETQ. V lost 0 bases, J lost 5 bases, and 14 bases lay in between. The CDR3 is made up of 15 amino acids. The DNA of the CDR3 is TGCGCCAGCAGCTTGGCCTTTCCGGGGAGGACTGAAGCTTTCTTT. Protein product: CASSLAFPGRTEAFF.

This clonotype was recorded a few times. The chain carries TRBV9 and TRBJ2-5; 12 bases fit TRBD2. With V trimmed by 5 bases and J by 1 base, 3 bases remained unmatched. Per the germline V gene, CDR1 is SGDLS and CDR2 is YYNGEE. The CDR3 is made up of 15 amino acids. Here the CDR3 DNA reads TGTGCCAGCAGTGGACTAGCGGGAATCCAAGAGACCCAGTACTTC. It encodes CASSGLAGIQETQYF.

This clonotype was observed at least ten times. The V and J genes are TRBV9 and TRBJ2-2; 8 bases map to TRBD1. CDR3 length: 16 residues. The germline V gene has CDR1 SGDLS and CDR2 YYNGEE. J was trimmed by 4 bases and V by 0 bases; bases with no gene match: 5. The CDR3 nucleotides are TGTGCCAGCAGCGTAGCAACAGGGGGGTTCACCGGGGAGCTGTTTTTT. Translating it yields CASSVATGGFTGELFF.

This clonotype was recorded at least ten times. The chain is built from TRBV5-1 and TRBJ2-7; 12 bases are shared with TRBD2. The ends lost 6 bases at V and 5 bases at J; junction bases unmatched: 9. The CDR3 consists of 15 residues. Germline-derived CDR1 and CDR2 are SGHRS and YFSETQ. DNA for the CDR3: TGCGCCAGCACCCGCCTAGCGGGAGGGCCGGACGAGCAGTACTTC. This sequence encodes CASTRLAGGPDEQYF.

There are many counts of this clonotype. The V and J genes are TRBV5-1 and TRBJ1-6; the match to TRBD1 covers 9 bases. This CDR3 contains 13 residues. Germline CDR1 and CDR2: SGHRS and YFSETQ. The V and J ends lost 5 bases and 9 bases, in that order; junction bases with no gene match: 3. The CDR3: CASRWDRVSPLHF. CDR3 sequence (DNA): TGCGCCAGCAGATGGGACAGGGTTTCACCCCTCCACTTT.

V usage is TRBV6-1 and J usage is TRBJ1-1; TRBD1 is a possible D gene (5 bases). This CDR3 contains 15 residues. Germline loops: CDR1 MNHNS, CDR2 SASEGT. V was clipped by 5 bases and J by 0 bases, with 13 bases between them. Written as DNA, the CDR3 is TGTGCCAGCAGTCGATCCGGGACCGTGAACACTGAAGCTTTCTTT. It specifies CASSRSGTVNTEAFF.